Sequencing of this T cell receptor (beta chain) was carried out in a study of blood T cell repertoires in COVID-19. Study information: PBMCs, B-cell-depleted T cells, or T cells provided the cDNA or gDNA that made up the material.

Germline CDR1 MNHEY, CDR2 SVGAGI. V lost 5 bases and J lost 7; bases outside the gene matches: 6. CDR3 length: 13 residues. Data came from immunoSEQ multiplex PCR; TCRdb stores just in-frame clones and leaves some out. In the table there are around 260,000 clones, 75% to 95% of which are singletons. The gene calls are TRBV6-5 and TRBJ1-1; 8 nucleotides align to TRBD1. This TCR came from a person under 30 with COVID-19, enrolled during active disease. Sequencing was performed on peripheral blood. The CDR3 DNA follows: TGTGCCAGCAGTCTACAGGGGGGAGTTGAAGCTTTCTTT. This translates into CASSLQGGVEAFF.